These T cell receptor beta chains were read from a single sample in a study of spatial heterogeneity in lung cancer. TCRdb reprocessed the 5' RACE reads with MiXCR, giving one entry per CDR3 protein. The sample yields 35,000 to 55,000 distinct CDR3 sequences, 20% to 25% seen once. The source material was PBMCs, sampled at follow-up. The receptors here all came from a female donor with early-stage non-small cell lung cancer. Both conserved end residues are part of each CDR3. D genes are given only for firm matches. The size field is filled for only some rows; it gives once, few, many or a size class.

size: many
D: TRBD1
J: TRBJ1-1
V: TRBV29-1
CDR3: CSVVPGGNRKTEAFF
DNA: TGCAGCGTTGTACCAGGGGGCAATCGAAAGACTGAAGCTTTCTTT

size: many
D: -
J: TRBJ2-1
V: TRBV18
CDR3: CASSPPTVSGRQFF
DNA: TGTGCCAGCTCACCACCGACAGTTAGCGGACGGCAGTTCTTC

size: few
D: -
J: TRBJ2-7
V: TRBV7-8
CDR3: CASSLGRGRTYEQYF
DNA: TGTGCCAGCAGCTTAGGCCGGGGGCGGACTTACGAGCAGTACTTC

size: few
D: -
J: TRBJ2-3
V: TRBV5-1
CDR3: CASSPGSTDTQYF
DNA: TGCGCCAGCAGCCCAGGGAGCACAGATACGCAGTATTTT

size: many
D: TRBD2
J: TRBJ2-1
V: TRBV11-2
CDR3: CASSLERGLQGNEQFF
DNA: TGTGCCAGCAGCTTGGAAAGGGGACTACAAGGCAATGAGCAGTTCTTC

size: -
D: TRBD2
J: TRBJ2-2
V: TRBV9
CDR3: CASSGSGGAQSGELFF
DNA: TGTGCCAGCAGCGGTAGCGGGGGGGCCCAGTCCGGGGAGCTGTTTTTT

size: -
D: -
J: TRBJ2-2
V: TRBV7-9
CDR3: CASSLRQGTVGELFF
DNA: TGTGCCAGCAGCTTAAGGCAGGGGACCGTCGGGGAGCTGTTTTTT

size: many
D: -
J: TRBJ2-7
V: TRBV7-9
CDR3: CASSLFYEQYF
DNA: TGTGCCAGCAGCCTCTTCTACGAGCAGTACTTC

size: few
D: -
J: TRBJ2-2
V: TRBV4-2
CDR3: CASSQVGATGELFF
DNA: TGTGCCAGCAGCCAAGTGGGGGCCACCGGGGAGCTGTTTTTT

size: many
D: -
J: TRBJ2-3
V: TRBV7-9
CDR3: CASSLAGRLTDTQYF
DNA: TGTGCCAGCAGCTTAGCTGGGCGATTGACAGATACGCAGTATTTT

size: -
D: TRBD2
J: TRBJ2-1
V: TRBV2
CDR3: CASSVWSGRAPEQFF
DNA: TGTGCCAGCAGTGTATGGAGCGGGAGGGCCCCTGAGCAGTTCTTC

size: few
D: -
J: TRBJ2-6
V: TRBV1
CDR3: CTSSQDPLSGANVLTF
DNA: TGCACCAGCAGCCAAGACCCTCTCTCTGGGGCCAACGTCCTGACTTTC

size: few
D: -
J: TRBJ2-5
V: TRBV11-2
CDR3: CASSFSVQETQYF
DNA: TGTGCCAGCAGCTTTTCTGTCCAAGAGACCCAGTACTTC

size: few
D: -
J: TRBJ1-4
V: TRBV29-1
CDR3: CSVTFNNEKLFF
DNA: TGCAGCGTTACTTTTAATAATGAAAAACTGTTTTTT

size: many
D: -
J: TRBJ1-5
V: TRBV28
CDR3: CASNKQGGAQPQHF
DNA: TGTGCCAGCAACAAACAGGGAGGAGCACAGCCCCAGCATTTT

size: once
D: TRBD2
J: TRBJ2-1
V: TRBV9
CDR3: CASSVELAGSNEQFF
DNA: TGTGCCAGCAGCGTAGAACTAGCGGGATCGAATGAGCAGTTCTTC

size: many
D: -
J: TRBJ2-6
V: TRBV27
CDR3: CAVQAFGANVLTF
DNA: TGTGCCGTCCAGGCGTTTGGGGCCAACGTCCTGACTTTC

size: many
D: -
J: TRBJ2-4
V: TRBV5-1
CDR3: CASSSGDIGEAKNIQYF
DNA: TGCGCCAGCAGCTCTGGAGATATCGGGGAAGCCAAAAACATTCAGTACTTC

size: -
D: -
J: TRBJ2-3
V: TRBV5-1
CDR3: CASSPLSGPATDTQYF
DNA: TGCGCCAGCAGCCCTTTAAGCGGACCCGCCACAGATACGCAGTATTTT

size: few
D: -
J: TRBJ2-3
V: TRBV2
CDR3: CASSGFGGRAKGTQYF
DNA: TGTGCCAGCAGTGGTTTTGGGGGGCGAGCCAAGGGTACGCAGTATTTT

size: -
D: -
J: TRBJ2-3
V: TRBV7-8
CDR3: CASSLARLARGDTQYF
DNA: TGTGCCAGCAGCTTAGCGAGACTAGCCAGGGGAGATACGCAGTATTTT

size: -
D: TRBD2
J: TRBJ2-3
V: TRBV6-2/TRBV6-3
CDR3: CAGRTSGGPDTQYF
DNA: TGTGCCGGTCGGACTAGCGGGGGCCCAGATACGCAGTATTTT

size: few
D: -
J: TRBJ1-1
V: TRBV5-1
CDR3: CASSPDRPNTEAFF
DNA: TGCGCCAGCAGCCCGGACAGACCTAACACTGAAGCTTTCTTT

size: few
D: -
J: TRBJ2-1
V: TRBV7-3
CDR3: CASSLTGDSSYNEQFF
DNA: TGTGCCAGCAGTTTAACGGGGGATAGCTCCTACAATGAGCAGTTCTTC

size: few
D: -
J: TRBJ1-5
V: TRBV6-2/TRBV6-3
CDR3: CASTGWVLVQPQHF
DNA: TGTGCCAGTACTGGGTGGGTTCTGGTGCAGCCCCAGCATTTT

size: once
D: TRBD2
J: TRBJ2-5
V: TRBV6-6
CDR3: CASFVRRVLAGVGVEETQYF
DNA: TGTGCCAGCTTCGTCCGGCGGGTGCTAGCGGGAGTAGGGGTGGAGGAGACCCAGTACTTC

size: -
D: -
J: TRBJ1-1
V: TRBV12-3/TRBV12-4
CDR3: CASSLGPNTEAFF
DNA: TGTGCCAGCAGTTTAGGCCCGAACACTGAAGCTTTCTTT

size: -
D: -
J: TRBJ2-3
V: TRBV5-1
CDR3: CASRPGATDTQYF
DNA: TGCGCCAGCCGACCGGGGGCCACAGATACGCAGTATTTT

size: many
D: TRBD2
J: TRBJ2-1
V: TRBV24-1
CDR3: CATSDAGASYNEQFF
DNA: TGTGCCACCAGTGATGCGGGAGCCTCCTACAATGAGCAGTTCTTC

size: many
D: -
J: TRBJ2-3
V: TRBV19
CDR3: CASSIVRRSSHTDTQYF
DNA: TGTGCCAGTAGTATAGTGAGACGGAGCAGCCACACAGATACGCAGTATTTT

size: once
D: -
J: TRBJ2-4
V: TRBV18
CDR3: CASSPGTVAKNIQYF
DNA: TGTGCCAGCTCACCGGGCACCGTAGCCAAAAACATTCAGTACTTC

size: few
D: -
J: TRBJ2-5
V: TRBV6-5
CDR3: CASSYGVGTQYF
DNA: TGTGCCAGCAGTTACGGGGTAGGGACCCAGTACTTC

size: few
D: -
J: TRBJ1-5
V: TRBV2
CDR3: CASSSDRSNQPQHF
DNA: TGTGCCAGCAGTTCGGACAGAAGCAATCAGCCCCAGCATTTT

size: -
D: -
J: TRBJ2-2
V: TRBV6-6
CDR3: CASSTQSLDGELFF
DNA: TGTGCCAGCAGTACCCAGTCCCTGGACGGGGAGCTGTTTTTT

size: -
D: TRBD2
J: TRBJ2-5
V: TRBV29-1
CDR3: CSVGTSGSGETQYF
DNA: TGCAGCGTTGGGACTAGCGGGAGTGGGGAGACCCAGTACTTC

size: -
D: TRBD1
J: TRBJ1-2
V: TRBV3-1
CDR3: CASGQGEHYGYTF
DNA: TGTGCCAGCGGGCAGGGGGAACACTATGGCTACACCTTC

size: -
D: -
J: TRBJ1-6
V: TRBV27
CDR3: CASSLSLGWGSSYNSPLHF
DNA: TGTGCCAGCAGTTTATCCCTGGGCTGGGGGAGCTCCTATAATTCACCCCTCCACTTT

size: few
D: -
J: TRBJ2-2
V: TRBV9
CDR3: CASSVAARNTGELFF
DNA: TGTGCCAGCAGCGTAGCGGCGCGGAACACCGGGGAGCTGTTTTTT

size: many
D: -
J: TRBJ1-5
V: TRBV3-1
CDR3: CASSYGVDQPQHF
DNA: TGTGCCAGCAGCTATGGGGTGGATCAGCCCCAGCATTTT

size: -
D: -
J: TRBJ2-2
V: TRBV11-2
CDR3: CASSPSLANTGELFF
DNA: TGTGCCAGCAGCCCGTCGCTCGCGAACACCGGGGAGCTGTTTTTT

size: many
D: -
J: TRBJ1-1
V: TRBV3-1
CDR3: CASSQAGADTEAFF
DNA: TGTGCCAGCAGCCAAGCCGGGGCGGACACTGAAGCTTTCTTT

size: many
D: -
J: TRBJ1-6
V: TRBV7-9
CDR3: CASSLGSTYNSPLHF
DNA: TGTGCCAGCAGCTTGGGGTCCACCTATAATTCACCCCTCCACTTT

size: -
D: TRBD1
J: TRBJ1-1
V: TRBV10-3
CDR3: CAISGQGSTEAFF
DNA: TGTGCCATCAGTGGACAGGGGAGCACTGAAGCTTTCTTT

size: few
D: -
J: TRBJ1-2
V: TRBV10-1
CDR3: CASSESCGRVSYGYTF
DNA: TGCGCCAGCAGTGAGTCATGTGGGAGAGTTTCCTATGGCTACACCTTC

size: few
D: TRBD2
J: TRBJ2-5
V: TRBV5-1
CDR3: CASSLIAGEGETQYF
DNA: TGCGCCAGCAGCTTGATAGCGGGGGAGGGAGAGACCCAGTACTTC

size: few
D: -
J: TRBJ2-1
V: TRBV14
CDR3: CASSQVGGLTSQQFF
DNA: TGTGCCAGCAGCCAAGTAGGCGGGCTCACATCTCAGCAGTTCTTC